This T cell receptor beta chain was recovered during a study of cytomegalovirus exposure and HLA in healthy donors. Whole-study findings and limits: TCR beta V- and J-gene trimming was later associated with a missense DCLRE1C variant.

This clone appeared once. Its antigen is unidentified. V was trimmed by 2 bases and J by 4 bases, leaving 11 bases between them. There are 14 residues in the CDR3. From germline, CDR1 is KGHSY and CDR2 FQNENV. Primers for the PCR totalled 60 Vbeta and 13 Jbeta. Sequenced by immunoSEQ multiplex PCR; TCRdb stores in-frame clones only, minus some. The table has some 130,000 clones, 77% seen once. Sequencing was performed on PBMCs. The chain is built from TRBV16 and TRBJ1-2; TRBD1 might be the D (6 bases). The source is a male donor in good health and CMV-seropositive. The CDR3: CASSQKGEVYGYTF. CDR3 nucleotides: TGTGCCAGCAGCCAAAAGGGGGAAGTCTATGGCTACACCTTC.